This T cell receptor beta chain originates from a study of T-cell memory formation after mild COVID-19. TCRdb used MiXCR to reprocess the 5' RACE reads, holding one entry per CDR3 protein. The sample carries 300,000 to 400,000 distinct CDR3 sequences, around 30% recorded once. The CDR3 consists of 18 residues. Trimming pared 0 bases from V and 0 bases from J, leaving 14 bases between. The germline V gene has CDR1 MNHEY and CDR2 SMNVEV (reference sequence). Concerning this clonotype itself: Its antigen remains unidentified.

Study conclusions and caveats: CM and EM subsets held most contracting CD4+ clones; EMRA held CD8+ ones.

The source is an adult woman who had mild COVID-19 (a few samples of this study predate the infection). Cell type and time point are not known. Input material: PBMCs or a T cell subset sorted from them (not recorded which). The V gene is TRBV27, the J gene TRBJ2-2; D is perhaps TRBD2 (5 bases). CDR3 loop: CASSLSRARPPNTGELFF. The CDR3 bases are TGTGCCAGCAGTTTATCGAGGGCACGGCCCCCGAACACCGGGGAGCTGTTTTTT.